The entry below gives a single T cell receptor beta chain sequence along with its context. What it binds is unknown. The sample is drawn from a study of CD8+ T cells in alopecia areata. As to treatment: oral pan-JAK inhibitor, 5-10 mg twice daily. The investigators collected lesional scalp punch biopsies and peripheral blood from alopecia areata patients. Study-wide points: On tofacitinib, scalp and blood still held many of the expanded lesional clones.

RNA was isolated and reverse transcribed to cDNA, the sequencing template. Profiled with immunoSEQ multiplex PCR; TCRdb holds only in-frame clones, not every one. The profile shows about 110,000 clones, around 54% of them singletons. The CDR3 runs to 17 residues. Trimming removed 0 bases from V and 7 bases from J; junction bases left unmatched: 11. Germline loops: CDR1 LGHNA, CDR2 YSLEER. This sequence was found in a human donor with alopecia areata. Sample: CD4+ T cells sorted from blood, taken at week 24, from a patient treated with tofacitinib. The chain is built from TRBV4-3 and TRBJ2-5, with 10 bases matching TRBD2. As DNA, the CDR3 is TGCGCCAGCAGCCAAGAAGGGCTAGCGGGGGAGGGAGGGACCCAGTACTTC. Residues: CASSQEGLAGEGGTQYF.